This T cell receptor (beta chain) was captured in a study of T-cell reconstitution after alpha-beta-depleted transplantation in children. Germline CDR1 LGHNA, CDR2 YSLEER. V shed 6 bases and J shed 9 bases, with 27 bases lying between them. The CDR3 has 17 residues. Unique molecular identifiers were used to barcode this TCRbeta library. One entry per CDR3 protein, called by TCRdb with MiXCR from the PCR reads. The profile shows some 640,000 distinct CDR3 sequences, roughly 17% of them singletons. The starting material was PBMCs from the stem cell graft donor, obtained from the stem cell graft. The chain uses TRBV4-3 and TRBJ2-1; maybe TRBD2 (5 bases). This receptor was identified in a human donor who donated a stem cell graft to a child with acute myeloid leukemia. CDR3 protein: CASRNPRSGFEWGEQFF. DNA of the CDR3: TGCGCCAGCAGAAACCCGAGGAGCGGTTTTGAGTGGGGTGAGCAGTTCTTC.